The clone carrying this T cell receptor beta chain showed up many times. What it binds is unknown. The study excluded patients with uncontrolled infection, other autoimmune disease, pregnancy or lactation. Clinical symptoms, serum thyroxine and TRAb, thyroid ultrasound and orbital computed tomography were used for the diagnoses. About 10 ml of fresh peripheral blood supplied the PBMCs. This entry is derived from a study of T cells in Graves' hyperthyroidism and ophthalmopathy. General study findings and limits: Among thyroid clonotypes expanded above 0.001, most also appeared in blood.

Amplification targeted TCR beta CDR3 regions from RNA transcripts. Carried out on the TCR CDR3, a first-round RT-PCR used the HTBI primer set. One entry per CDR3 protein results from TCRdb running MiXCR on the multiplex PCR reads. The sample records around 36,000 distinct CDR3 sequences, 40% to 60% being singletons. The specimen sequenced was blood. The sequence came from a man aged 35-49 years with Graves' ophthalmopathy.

CDR3 in DNA: TGTGCCAGCAGCTTTTTGTCGGGGGGGCAAGTGGATGAGCAGTTCTTC. This gives the protein CASSFLSGGQVDEQFF. This chain joins TRBV11-2 and TRBJ2-1; 8 nucleotides match TRBD2. V shed 3 bases, J shed 8 bases, and the junction held 12 bases outside the gene matches. Per germline, CDR1 SGHAT and CDR2 FQNNGV. The CDR3 is 16 amino acids.